Included here is one T cell receptor (beta chain) sequence, with context. This sample stems from a study of neoadjuvant nivolumab and ipilimumab in lung cancer. Germline CDR1 is MDHEN and CDR2 is SYDVKM. Trimming removed 7 bases at V and 1 base at J, with 17 bases between. The CDR3 has 16 amino acids. Data came from immunoSEQ multiplex PCR; TCRdb stores just in-frame clones and leaves some out. The data contain fewer than 20,000 clones, around three quarters of them seen just once; the ten biggest clones take up about 7%. This chain connects TRBV28 to TRBJ1-5; D remains unclear. This sequence originates from an adult with non-small cell lung cancer. Material: tumor tissue, obtained after neoadjuvant nivolumab, alone or with ipilimumab, at or shortly before surgery. In nucleotides, the CDR3 is TGTGCCAGCACGAGGTGGAGAGATTCGAGCAATCAGCCCCAGCATTTT. This translates into CASTRWRDSSNQPQHF.